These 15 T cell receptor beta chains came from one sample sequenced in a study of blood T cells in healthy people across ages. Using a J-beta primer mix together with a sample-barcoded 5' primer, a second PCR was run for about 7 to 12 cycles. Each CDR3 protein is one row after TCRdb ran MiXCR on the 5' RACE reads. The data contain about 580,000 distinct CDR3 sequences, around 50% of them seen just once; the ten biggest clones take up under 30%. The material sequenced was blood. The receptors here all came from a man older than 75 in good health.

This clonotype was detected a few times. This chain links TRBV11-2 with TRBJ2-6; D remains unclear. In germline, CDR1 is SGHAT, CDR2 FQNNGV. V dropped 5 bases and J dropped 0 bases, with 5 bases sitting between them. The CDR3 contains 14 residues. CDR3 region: CASSRTSGANVLTF. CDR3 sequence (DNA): TGTGCCAGCAGCCGCACCTCTGGGGCCAACGTCCTGACTTTC. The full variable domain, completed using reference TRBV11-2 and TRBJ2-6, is EAGVAQSPRYKIIEKRQSVAFWCNPISGHATLYWYQQILGQGPKLLIQFQNNGVVDDSQLPKDRFSAERLKGVDSTLKIQPAKLEDSAVYLCASSRTSGANVLTFGAGSRLTVL.

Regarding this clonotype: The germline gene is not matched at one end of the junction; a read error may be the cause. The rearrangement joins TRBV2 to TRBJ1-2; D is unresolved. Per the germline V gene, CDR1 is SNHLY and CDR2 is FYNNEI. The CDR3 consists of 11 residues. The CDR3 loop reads CASSTSFGHTF. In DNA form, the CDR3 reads TGTGCCAGCAGTACCTCCTTTGGCCACACCTTC.

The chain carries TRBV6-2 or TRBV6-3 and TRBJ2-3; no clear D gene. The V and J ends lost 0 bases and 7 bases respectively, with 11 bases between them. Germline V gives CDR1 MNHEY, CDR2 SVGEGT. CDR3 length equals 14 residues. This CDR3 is CASSYSTKTNTQYF. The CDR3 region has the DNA TGTGCCAGCAGTTACTCGACGAAAACAAATACGCAGTATTTT.

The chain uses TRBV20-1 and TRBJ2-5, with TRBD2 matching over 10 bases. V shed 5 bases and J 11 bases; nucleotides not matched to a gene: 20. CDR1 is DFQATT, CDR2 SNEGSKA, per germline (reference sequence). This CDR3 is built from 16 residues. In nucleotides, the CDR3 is TGCAGTGCTGACGGGACCAGCGGGGGGGCTGTCAATGAGCAGTACTTC. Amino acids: CSADGTSGGAVNEQYF.

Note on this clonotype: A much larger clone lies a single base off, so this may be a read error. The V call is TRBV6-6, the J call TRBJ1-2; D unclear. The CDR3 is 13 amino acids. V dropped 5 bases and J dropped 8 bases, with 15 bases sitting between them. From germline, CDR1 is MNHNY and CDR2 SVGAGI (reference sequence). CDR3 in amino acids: CASSDLNGEGYTF. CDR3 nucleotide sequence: TGTGCCAGCAGTGACCTGAACGGGGAGGGCTACACCTTC.

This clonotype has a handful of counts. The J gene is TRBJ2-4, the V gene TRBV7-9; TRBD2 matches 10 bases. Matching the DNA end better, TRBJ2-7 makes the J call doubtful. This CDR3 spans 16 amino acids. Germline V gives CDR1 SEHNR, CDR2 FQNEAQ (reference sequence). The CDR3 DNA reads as TGTGCCAGCAGCCCATTAAGACGACTAGCGGGCAACGAGCAGTACTTC. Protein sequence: CASSPLRRLAGNEQYF.

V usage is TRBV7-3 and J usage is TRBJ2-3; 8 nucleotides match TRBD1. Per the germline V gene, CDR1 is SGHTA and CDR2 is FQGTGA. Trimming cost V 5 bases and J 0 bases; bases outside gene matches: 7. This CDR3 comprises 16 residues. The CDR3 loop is CASSQGDRPSTDTQYF. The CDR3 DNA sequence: TGTGCCAGCAGCCAAGGGGACAGGCCTAGCACAGATACGCAGTATTTT.

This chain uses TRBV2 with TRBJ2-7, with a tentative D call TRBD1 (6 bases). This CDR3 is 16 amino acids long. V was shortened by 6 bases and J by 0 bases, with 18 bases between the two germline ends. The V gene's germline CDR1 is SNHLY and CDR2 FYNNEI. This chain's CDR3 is CASRPPRTGPSYEQYF. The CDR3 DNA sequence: TGTGCCAGCAGGCCACCCCGAACAGGGCCCTCCTACGAGCAGTACTTC.

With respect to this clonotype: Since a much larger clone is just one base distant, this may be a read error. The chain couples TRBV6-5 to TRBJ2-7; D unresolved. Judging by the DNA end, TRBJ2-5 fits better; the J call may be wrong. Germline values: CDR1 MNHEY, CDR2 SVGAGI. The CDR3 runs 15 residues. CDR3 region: CASSYAAFRQETQYF. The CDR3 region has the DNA TGTGCCAGCAGTTATGCCGCGTTTAGGCAAGAGACCCAGTACTTC.

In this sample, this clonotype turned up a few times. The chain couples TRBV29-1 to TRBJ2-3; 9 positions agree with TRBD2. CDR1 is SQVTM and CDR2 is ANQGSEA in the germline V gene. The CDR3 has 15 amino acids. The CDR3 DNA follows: TGCAGTACTGGGGGGCTAGCGGGAAGCACAGATACGCAGTATTTT. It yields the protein CSTGGLAGSTDTQYF.

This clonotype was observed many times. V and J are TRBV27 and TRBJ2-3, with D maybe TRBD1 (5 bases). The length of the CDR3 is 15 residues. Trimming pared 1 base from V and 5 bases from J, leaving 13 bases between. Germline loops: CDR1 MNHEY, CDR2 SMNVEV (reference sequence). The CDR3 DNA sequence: TGTGCCAGCAGTTTATACCCCCTGGGGCGAGATACGCAGTATTTT. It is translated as CASSLYPLGRDTQYF.

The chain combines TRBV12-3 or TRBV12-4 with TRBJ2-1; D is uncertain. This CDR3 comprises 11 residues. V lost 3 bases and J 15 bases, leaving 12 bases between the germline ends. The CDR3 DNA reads TGTGCCAGCAGTTTTCGGCAGAACTTGTTCTTC. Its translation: CASSFRQNLFF.

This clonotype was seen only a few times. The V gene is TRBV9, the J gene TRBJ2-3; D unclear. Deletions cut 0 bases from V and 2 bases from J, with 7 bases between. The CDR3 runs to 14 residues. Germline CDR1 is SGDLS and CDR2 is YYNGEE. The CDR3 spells CASSVAGTTDTQYF. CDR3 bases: TGTGCCAGCAGCGTAGCCGGCACCACAGATACGCAGTATTTT.

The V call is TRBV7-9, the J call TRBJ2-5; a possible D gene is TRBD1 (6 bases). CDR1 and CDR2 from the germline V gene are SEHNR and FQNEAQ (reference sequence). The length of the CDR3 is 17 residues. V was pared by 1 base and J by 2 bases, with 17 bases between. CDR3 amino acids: CASSLGATHQGQETQYF. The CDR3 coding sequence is TGTGCCAGCAGCTTAGGCGCGACCCACCAGGGGCAAGAGACCCAGTACTTC.

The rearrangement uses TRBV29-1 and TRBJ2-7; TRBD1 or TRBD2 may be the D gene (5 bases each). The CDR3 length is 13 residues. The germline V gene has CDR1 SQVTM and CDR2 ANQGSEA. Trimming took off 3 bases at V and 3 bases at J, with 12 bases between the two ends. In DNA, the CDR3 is TGCAGCGTTGAGGTGCCTGGGGGCTACGAGCAGTACTTC. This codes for CSVEVPGGYEQYF.